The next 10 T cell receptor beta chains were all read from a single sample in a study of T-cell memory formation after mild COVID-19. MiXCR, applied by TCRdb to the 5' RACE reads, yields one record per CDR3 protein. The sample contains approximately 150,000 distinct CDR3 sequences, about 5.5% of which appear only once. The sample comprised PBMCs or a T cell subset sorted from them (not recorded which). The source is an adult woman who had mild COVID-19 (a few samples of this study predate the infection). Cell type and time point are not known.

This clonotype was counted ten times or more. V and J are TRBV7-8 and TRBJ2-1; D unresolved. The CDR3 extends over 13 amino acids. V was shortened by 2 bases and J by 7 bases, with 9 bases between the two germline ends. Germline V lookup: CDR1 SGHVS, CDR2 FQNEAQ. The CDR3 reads CASSLQVGNEQFF. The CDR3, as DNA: TGTGCCAGCAGCTTACAGGTCGGGAATGAGCAGTTCTTC.

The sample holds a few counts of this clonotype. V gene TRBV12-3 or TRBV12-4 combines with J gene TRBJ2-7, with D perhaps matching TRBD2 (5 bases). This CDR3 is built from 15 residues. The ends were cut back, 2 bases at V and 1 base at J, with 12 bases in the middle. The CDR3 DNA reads TGTGCCAGCAGTTTATATGGGAGAAGTTCCTACGAGCAGTACTTC. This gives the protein CASSLYGRSSYEQYF.

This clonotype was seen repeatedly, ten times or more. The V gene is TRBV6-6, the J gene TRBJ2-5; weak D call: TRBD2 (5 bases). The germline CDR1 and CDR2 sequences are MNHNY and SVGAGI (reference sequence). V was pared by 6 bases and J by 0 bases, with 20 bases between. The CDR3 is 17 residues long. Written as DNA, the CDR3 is TGTGCCAGCAGGCCTCCCTTCGGCGCGGACTACCAAGAGACCCAGTACTTC. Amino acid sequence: CASRPPFGADYQETQYF.

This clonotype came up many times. CDR3 nucleotides: TGTGCCAGCAGCTTACGGTACGATACGCAGTATTTT. This encodes CASSLRYDTQYF. This sequence joins TRBV7-9 and TRBJ2-3, with no clear D. Trimming pared 2 bases from V and 6 bases from J, leaving 6 bases between. Germline V gene data show CDR1 as SEHNR and CDR2 as FQNEAQ (reference sequence). The CDR3 has 12 residues.

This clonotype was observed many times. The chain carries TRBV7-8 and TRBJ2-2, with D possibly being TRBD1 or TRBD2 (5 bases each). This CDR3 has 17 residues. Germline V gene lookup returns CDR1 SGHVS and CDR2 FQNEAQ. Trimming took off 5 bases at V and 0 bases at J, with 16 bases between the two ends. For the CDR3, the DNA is TGTGCCAGCAGCCTTTCGAGGGGCCGACCGAACACCGGGGAGCTGTTTTTT. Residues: CASSLSRGRPNTGELFF. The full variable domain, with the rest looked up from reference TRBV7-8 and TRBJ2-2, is GAGVSQSPRYKVAKRGQDVALRCDPISGHVSLFWYQQALGQGPEFLTYFQNEAQLDKSGLPSDRFFAERPEGSVSTLKIQRTQQEDSAVYLCASSLSRGRPNTGELFFGEGSRLTVL.

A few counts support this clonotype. CDR3 nucleotide sequence: TGTGCCAGCAGTGAGGAGACAGGGAAGACTGAAGCTTTCTTT. As protein: CASSEETGKTEAFF. The chain is built from TRBV25-1 and TRBJ1-1; TRBD1 matches at 7 bases. V trimming: 3 bases; J trimming: 5 bases; junction bases outside the gene matches: 6. In germline, CDR1 is MGHDK, CDR2 SYGVNS. This CDR3 contains 14 residues.

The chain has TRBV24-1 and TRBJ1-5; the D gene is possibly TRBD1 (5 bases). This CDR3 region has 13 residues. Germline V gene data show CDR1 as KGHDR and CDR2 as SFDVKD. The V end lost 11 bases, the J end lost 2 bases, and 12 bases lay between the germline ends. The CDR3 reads CASRGDGNQPQHF. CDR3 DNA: TGTGCCAGCCGGGGGGACGGCAATCAGCCCCAGCATTTT.

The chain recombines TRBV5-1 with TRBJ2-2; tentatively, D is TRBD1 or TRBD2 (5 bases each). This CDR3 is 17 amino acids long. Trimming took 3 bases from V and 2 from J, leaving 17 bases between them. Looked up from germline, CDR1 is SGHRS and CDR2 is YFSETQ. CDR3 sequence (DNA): TGCGCCAGCAGCTCCCAGTTCCGGGACGGAAACACCGGGGAGCTGTTTTTT. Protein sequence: CASSSQFRDGNTGELFF.

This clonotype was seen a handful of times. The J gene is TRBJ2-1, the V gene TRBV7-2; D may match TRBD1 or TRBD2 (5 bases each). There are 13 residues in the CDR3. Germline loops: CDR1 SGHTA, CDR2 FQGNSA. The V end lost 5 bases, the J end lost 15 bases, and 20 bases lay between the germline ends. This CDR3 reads CASSPGTPHWPFF. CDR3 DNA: TGTGCCAGCAGCCCCGGGACCCCCCATTGGCCGTTCTTC.

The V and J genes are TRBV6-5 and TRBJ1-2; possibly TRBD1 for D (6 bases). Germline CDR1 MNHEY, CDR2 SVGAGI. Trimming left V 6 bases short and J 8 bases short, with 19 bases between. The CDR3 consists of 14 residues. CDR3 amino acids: CASSLDSRGAGYTF. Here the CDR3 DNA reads TGTGCCAGCAGCCTGGACAGCCGAGGGGCCGGCTACACCTTC.